Listed below are T cell receptor beta chains from one sample, sequenced in a study of CD4 T cells in lung cancer. This table comes from immunoSEQ multiplex PCR, and its TCRdb copy is limited to in-frame clones, with some not included. The table lists over 8,000 clones, approximately 66% of them singletons. The material sequenced was normal lung tissue taken away from the tumor. Receptor source: a man in his sixties with non-small cell lung cancer. Both conserved end residues are part of each CDR3. A D gene is named only where the DNA matches it firmly. Only part of the rows carry a size: once, few, many, or a class if the clone is expanded.

D,V,size,J,DNA,CDR3
TRBD2,TRBV7-3,medium-sized,TRBJ2-1,TGTGCCAGCAGCCCAGGGGGACTAGCGGGTGTCAATGAGCAGTTCTTC,CASSPGGLAGVNEQFF
TRBD2,TRBV6-5,medium-sized,TRBJ2-5,TGTGCCAGCAGTCAGACTAGCGGGGTTCAAGAGACCCAGTACTTC,CASSQTSGVQETQYF
TRBD1,TRBV29-1,.,TRBJ2-7,TGCAGCGTTGTTCCGGGACAGTCGAAATTGTACGAGCAGTACTTC,CSVVPGQSKLYEQYF
TRBD2,TRBV19,.,TRBJ2-3,TGTGCCAGTTTTAGCGGGGGCACAGATACGCAGTATTTT,CASFSGGTDTQYF
.,TRBV2,.,TRBJ2-2,TGTGCCAGCAGCCCCCGGAGTAGCAACACCGGGGAGCTGTTTTTT,CASSPRSSNTGELFF
TRBD1,TRBV2,.,TRBJ2-1,TGTGCCAGCAGGGGGACAGGCCCCCATGAGCAGTTCTTC,CASRGTGPHEQFF
.,TRBV6-5,.,TRBJ1-4,TGTGCCAGCAGTTCTGAGACAGAAGGCGCTGGAAAACTGTTTTTT,CASSSETEGAGKLFF
.,TRBV6-6,.,TRBJ2-1,TGTGCCAGCAGTTACGGGAGGAATGAGCAGTTCTTC,CASSYGRNEQFF
.,TRBV9,.,TRBJ2-2,TGTGCCAGCAGCACGGCGAACACCGGGGAGCTGTTTTTT,CASSTANTGELFF
.,TRBV11-2,.,TRBJ2-4,TGTGCCAGCAGCTTGGAACCGCCGGGACTCCAGTACTTC,CASSLEPPGLQYF
.,TRBV2,few,TRBJ2-2,TGTGCCAGCACCCAAACCCTATCGGGTGGGGGGTACACCGGGGAGCTGTTTTTT,CASTQTLSGGGYTGELFF
TRBD2,TRBV7-9,.,TRBJ2-5,TGTGCCAGCAGCGCATTTCTAGCGGGCCAAGAGACCCAGTACTTC,CASSAFLAGQETQYF
.,TRBV29-1,medium-sized,TRBJ2-5,TGCAGCACCAAGGAGACAGTGCCAGCGGAGACCCAGTACTTC,CSTKETVPAETQYF
TRBD1,TRBV10-3,once,TRBJ1-6,TGTGCCCGCCGACAGGGAGATAATTCACCCCTCCACTTT,CARRQGDNSPLHF
TRBD1,TRBV19,.,TRBJ2-7,TGTGCCAGTAGTGCGACAGGGCGATCCTACGAGCAGTACTTC,CASSATGRSYEQYF
.,TRBV19,.,TRBJ1-5,TGTGCCAGTAGTAATAGGAGGATCGATCAGCCCCAGCATTTT,CASSNRRIDQPQHF
.,TRBV2,.,TRBJ2-6,TGTGCCAGCAGAAGGAGAGGGAGCTCTGGGGCCAACGTCCTGACTTTC,CASRRRGSSGANVLTF
.,TRBV5-1,once,TRBJ2-7,TGCGCCAGCAGCTTGGGTCCAGGGTCCTCCTACGAGCAGTACTTC,CASSLGPGSSYEQYF
TRBD1,TRBV10-1,few,TRBJ1-2,TGCGCCAGCCCCGAAACTCTTGAGTGGGACAGGGAGAACTATGGCTACACCTTC,CASPETLEWDRENYGYTF
.,TRBV19,.,TRBJ2-1,TGTGCCAGTAGTCCCAGCGCCAGCTCCTACAATGAGCAGTTCTTC,CASSPSASSYNEQFF
TRBD1,TRBV5-8,.,TRBJ1-1,TGTGCCAGCAGCTGGAGGGACAGCCTGGGTGAAGCTTTCTTT,CASSWRDSLGEAFF
.,TRBV7-3,few,TRBJ1-4,TGTGCCAGCAGCCCCCACGCTCGGGGGGCATCGCTTGACGAAAAACTGTTTTTT,CASSPHARGASLDEKLFF
TRBD2,TRBV10-2,.,TRBJ2-2,TGCGCCAGCAATCCAGCGGGAGACACCGGGGAGCTGTTTTTT,CASNPAGDTGELFF
TRBD1,TRBV5-1,once,TRBJ2-1,TGCGCCAGCAGCCAACAGGGGTCCTACAATGAGCAGTTCTTC,CASSQQGSYNEQFF
TRBD1,TRBV11-3,.,TRBJ2-5,TGTGCCAGCAGCCCAACAGGGGGCGAGGGGACCCAGTACTTC,CASSPTGGEGTQYF
.,TRBV21-1,.,TRBJ1-2,TGTGCCAGCAAGTGGACAGGGAAGTGCGGCTACACCTTC,CASKWTGKCGYTF
.,TRBV7-2,.,TRBJ2-1,TGTGCCAGCAGCTTAGTCAGAGGGAGCAATGAGCAGTTCTTC,CASSLVRGSNEQFF
TRBD2,TRBV29-1,.,TRBJ2-7,TGCAGCGTTGAAGACGGCGGGAGGCCTTACGAGCAGTACTTC,CSVEDGGRPYEQYF
.,TRBV28,.,TRBJ2-6,TGTGCCAGCAGTTATGCGGGGACCGGGGCCAACGTCCTGACTTTC,CASSYAGTGANVLTF
TRBD1,TRBV30,medium-sized,TRBJ1-1,TGTGCCTGGAAATCAGGGGGCGACACTGAAGCTTTCTTT,CAWKSGGDTEAFF
TRBD2,TRBV7-2,.,TRBJ2-7,TGTGCCAGCAGCCTTTCTAGCGGTTCGGACCACGAGCAGTACTTC,CASSLSSGSDHEQYF
TRBD1,TRBV6-6,few,TRBJ1-5,TGTGCCAGCAGTTACGGGACAGGGAGCAATCAGCCCCAGCATTTT,CASSYGTGSNQPQHF
TRBD2,TRBV30,medium-sized,TRBJ2-2,TGTGCCTGCCCAGCGAAACTAGCGGGAGGGAACGGGGAGCTGTTTTTT,CACPAKLAGGNGELFF
.,TRBV6-5,.,TRBJ1-5,TGTGCCAGCAGTTTACTTAGGGAGGGCAATCAGCCCCAGCATTTT,CASSLLREGNQPQHF
.,TRBV5-8,.,TRBJ1-1,TGTGCCAGCATGTTTCAGTTGAACACTGAAGCTTTCTTT,CASMFQLNTEAFF
.,TRBV6-6,few,TRBJ1-4,TGTGCCAGCGATATCGGGGGGGGAGTGGAAAAACTGTTTTTT,CASDIGGGVEKLFF
TRBD1,TRBV18,.,TRBJ1-3,TGTGCCAGCTCACCAACACAGGGGGCTGGAAACACCATATATTTT,CASSPTQGAGNTIYF
TRBD2,TRBV6-5,.,TRBJ2-1,TGTGCCAGCAGTTTGGCGGGAGGGCCCTACAATGAGCAGTTCTTC,CASSLAGGPYNEQFF
.,TRBV19,few,TRBJ2-5,TGTGCCAGTAGTGCTAGGGGCCTCAACCAAGAGACCCAGTACTTC,CASSARGLNQETQYF
TRBD1,TRBV10-3,.,TRBJ1-1,TGTGCCATCAGTGAACCGGGACAGGGGATCTCTGCTTTCTTT,CAISEPGQGISAFF
TRBD1,TRBV30,.,TRBJ1-4,TGTGCCTGGAGCCTACAGGGGGCGTCGGGTGAAAAACTGTTTTTT,CAWSLQGASGEKLFF
.,TRBV7-3,.,TRBJ2-3,TGTGCCAGCAGCCCCCCCGCGGGGTACACAGATACGCAGTATTTT,CASSPPAGYTDTQYF
TRBD1,TRBV23-1,.,TRBJ2-2,TGCGCCAGCAGTACGGACAGGGGAACCGGGGAGCTGTTTTTT,CASSTDRGTGELFF
TRBD1,TRBV27,.,TRBJ1-5,TGTGCCAGCAGACCACGGACAGGGAGCAATCAGCCCCAGCATTTT,CASRPRTGSNQPQHF
.,TRBV7-9,.,TRBJ2-7,TGTGCCAGCAGCTCCGGACAGGAGGGTATTTTTTGGGAGCAGTACTTC,CASSSGQEGIFWEQYF
.,TRBV7-6,.,TRBJ2-3,TGTGCCAGCAGCTTAGGGAGCTTCACACTCACAGATACGCAGTATTTT,CASSLGSFTLTDTQYF
.,TRBV28,.,TRBJ2-5,TGTGCCAGCAGCCCCGCCGTGGAGGAAGAGACCCAGTACTTC,CASSPAVEEETQYF
TRBD2,TRBV7-3,.,TRBJ2-3,TGTGCCAGCAGCTTAGGTCTAAGCGGGAGAACAGATACGCAGTATTTT,CASSLGLSGRTDTQYF
.,TRBV28,hyperexpanded,TRBJ1-1,TGTGCCAGCAGTTTATCTCCCCGGAACACTGAAGCTTTCTTT,CASSLSPRNTEAFF
TRBD2,TRBV7-3,.,TRBJ2-1,TGTGCCAGCAGCACCGGGACTAGCAAGCAGTTCTTC,CASSTGTSKQFF
.,TRBV6-1,.,TRBJ2-2,TGTGCCAGCATTGAGCAGGGGGAGCTGTTTTTT,CASIEQGELFF
TRBD1,TRBV6-4,few,TRBJ2-1,TGTGCCAGCAGTGCCTTGACAGGGGGCGGTGAGCAGTTCTTC,CASSALTGGGEQFF